This entry describes one T cell receptor beta chain. Its antigen is still unknown. This record belongs to a study of OX40 agonist ivuxolimab in advanced cancers. About the study: People who had prior anti-PD-1, anti-PD-L1 or anti-CTLA-4 therapy could take part, and about 40% had some.

Assay: immunoSEQ multiplex PCR; the TCRdb copy retains only in-frame clones and omits some. Of about 79,000 clones listed, 88% are singletons. The CDR3 runs to 16 residues. Germline assignment: CDR1 SGDLS and CDR2 YYNGEE. J gave up 4 bases and V 0 bases, and 7 bases lay outside the gene matches. Study-wide points: By week 6 at 0.1 to 3.0 mg/kg, blood CD4+ and CD8+ T cells had expanded clonally. Also showing low normalized T-cell clonal expansion were some of the nonresponders.

Sequencing used CD4+ or CD8+ T cells sorted from blood, obtained in a trial of the OX40 agonist ivuxolimab. The rearrangement joins TRBV9 to TRBJ2-7; 10 nucleotides align to TRBD2. This TCR was recovered from an adult with an advanced solid tumor such as melanoma, head and neck, liver or kidney cancer. CDR3 residues: CASSVGLAGARYEQYF. CDR3 sequence (DNA): TGTGCCAGCAGCGTAGGGCTAGCGGGAGCTAGATACGAGCAGTACTTC.